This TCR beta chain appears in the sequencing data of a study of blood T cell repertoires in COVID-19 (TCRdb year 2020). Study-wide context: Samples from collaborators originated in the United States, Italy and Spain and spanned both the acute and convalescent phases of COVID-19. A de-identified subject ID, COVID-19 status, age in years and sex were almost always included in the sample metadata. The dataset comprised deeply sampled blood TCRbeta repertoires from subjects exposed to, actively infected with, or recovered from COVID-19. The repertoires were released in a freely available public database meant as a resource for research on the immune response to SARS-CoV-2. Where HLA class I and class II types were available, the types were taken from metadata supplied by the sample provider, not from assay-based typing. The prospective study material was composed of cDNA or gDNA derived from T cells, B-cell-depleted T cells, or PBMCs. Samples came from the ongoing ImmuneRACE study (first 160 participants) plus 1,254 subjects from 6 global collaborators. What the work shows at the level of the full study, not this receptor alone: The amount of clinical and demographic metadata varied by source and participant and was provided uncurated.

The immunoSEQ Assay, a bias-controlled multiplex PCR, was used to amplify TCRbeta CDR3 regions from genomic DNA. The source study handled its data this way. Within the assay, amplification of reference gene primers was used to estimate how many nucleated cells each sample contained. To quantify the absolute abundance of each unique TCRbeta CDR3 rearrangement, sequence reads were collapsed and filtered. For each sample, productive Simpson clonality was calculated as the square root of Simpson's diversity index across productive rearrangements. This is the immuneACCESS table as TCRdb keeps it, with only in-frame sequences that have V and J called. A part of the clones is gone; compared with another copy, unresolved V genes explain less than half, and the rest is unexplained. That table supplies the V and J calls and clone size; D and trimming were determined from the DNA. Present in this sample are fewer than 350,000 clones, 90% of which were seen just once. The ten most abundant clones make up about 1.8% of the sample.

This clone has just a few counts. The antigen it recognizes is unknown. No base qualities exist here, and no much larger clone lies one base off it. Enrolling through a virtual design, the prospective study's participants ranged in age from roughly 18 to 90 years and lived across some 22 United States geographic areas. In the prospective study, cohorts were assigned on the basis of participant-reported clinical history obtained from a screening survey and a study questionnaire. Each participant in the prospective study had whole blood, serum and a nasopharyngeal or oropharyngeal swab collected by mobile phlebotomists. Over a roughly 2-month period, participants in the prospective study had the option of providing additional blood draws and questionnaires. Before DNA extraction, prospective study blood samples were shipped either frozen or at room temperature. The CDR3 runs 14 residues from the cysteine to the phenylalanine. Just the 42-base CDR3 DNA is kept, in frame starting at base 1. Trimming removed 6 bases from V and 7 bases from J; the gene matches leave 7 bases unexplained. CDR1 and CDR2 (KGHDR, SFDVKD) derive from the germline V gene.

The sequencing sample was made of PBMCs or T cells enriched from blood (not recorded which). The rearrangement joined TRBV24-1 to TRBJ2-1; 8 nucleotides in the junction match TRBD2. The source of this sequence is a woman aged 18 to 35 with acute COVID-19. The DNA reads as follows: TGTGCCACCAGTTGGAGCGGGAGTCAAAATGAGCAGTTCTTC. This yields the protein CATSWSGSQNEQFF.